The entry below describes one T cell receptor beta chain. The antigen remains unidentified. The DNA ends 3 residues before the CDR3 does, and the rest of the CDR3 is filled in from the germline J gene. The data originate from a study of Tregs in tolerant kidney transplant recipients. Study observations and caveats: Few patients were studied, so findings need validation in larger groups. Tregs expanded with activated donor B cells seemed most donor-specific. Biological reproducibility was not directly addressed, but technical replication error appeared minimal.

The table came from immunoSEQ multiplex PCR; TCRdb's copy has only in-frame clones and leaves some out. Recorded for this sample: 30,000 or so clones. Unstimulated Tregs (CD4+CD25+CD127-) and CD4+CD25- non-Tregs were sorted from PBMCs. The germline V and J ends were trimmed by 4 bases and 6 bases, with 13 bases remaining between them. This CDR3 region has 13 residues. The germline CDR1 and CDR2 sequences are LNHDA and SQIVND (reference sequence). The sequencing used CD8+ T cells from blood, collected before the transplant. V is TRBV19 and J is TRBJ2-7; D might be TRBD2 (5 bases). This clonotype was sampled from a human donor who received a combined kidney and bone marrow transplant. CDR3: CASSTRGFREQYF. Incomplete CDR3 DNA: TGTGCCAGTAGTACACGGGGTTTCCGCGAG. Together with reference TRBV19 and TRBJ2-7, the CDR3 gives the full variable domain: DGGITQSPKYLFRKEGQNVTLSCEQNLNHDAMYWYRQDPGQGLRLIYYSQIVNDFQKGDIAEGYSVSREKKESFPLTVTSAQKNPTAFYLCASSTRGFREQYFGPGTRLTVT.